This T cell receptor (beta chain) emerged from a study of blood T cell repertoires in COVID-19. Original analysis: Reference gene primer amplification gave estimated nucleated cell counts. Generated by immunoSEQ multiplex PCR, the TCRdb table keeps only in-frame clones and is missing some. That table is the source of V, J and clone size, and D and trimming were worked out from the DNA. The sample includes a few hundred thousand clones, around 83% seen only once; the top ten take roughly 5.1%. Germline CDR1 SNHLY, CDR2 FYNNEI. This CDR3 has 13 residues. Trimming took 5 bases from V and 5 from J; bases not matched to a gene: 2. All recovered Cohort 3 donors got two negative PCRs, got clearance, or saw symptom resolution.

This sequence was found in a woman aged 45 to 65 who had recovered from COVID-19. J is TRBJ2-5 and V is TRBV2, with TRBD2 identical over 10 bases. Sequences were obtained from PBMCs or T cells enriched from blood (not recorded which). The CDR3 region is CASSPSGGETQYF. CDR3 DNA sequence: TGTGCCAGCAGTCCTAGCGGGGGTGAGACCCAGTACTTC.